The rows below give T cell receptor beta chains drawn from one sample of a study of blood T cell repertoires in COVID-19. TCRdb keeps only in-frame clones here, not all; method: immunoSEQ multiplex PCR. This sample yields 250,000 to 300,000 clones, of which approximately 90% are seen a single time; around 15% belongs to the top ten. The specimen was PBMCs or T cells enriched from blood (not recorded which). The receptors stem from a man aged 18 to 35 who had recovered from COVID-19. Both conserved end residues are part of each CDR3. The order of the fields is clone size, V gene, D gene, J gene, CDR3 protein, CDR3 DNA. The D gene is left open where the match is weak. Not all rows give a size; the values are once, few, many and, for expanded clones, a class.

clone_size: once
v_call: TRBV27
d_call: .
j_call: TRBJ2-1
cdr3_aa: CASSLGPLWYNEQFF
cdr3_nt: TGTGCCAGCAGTTTGGGCCCCCTATGGTACAATGAGCAGTTCTTC

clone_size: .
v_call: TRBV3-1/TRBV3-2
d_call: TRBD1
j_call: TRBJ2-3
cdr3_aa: CASSQGQGDMQYF
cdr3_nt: TGTGCCAGCAGCCAAGGTCAGGGGGACATGCAGTATTTT

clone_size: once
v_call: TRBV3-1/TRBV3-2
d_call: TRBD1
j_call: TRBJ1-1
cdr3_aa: CASSRRQGRTEAFF
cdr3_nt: TGTGCCAGCAGCCGCAGACAGGGACGGACTGAAGCTTTCTTT

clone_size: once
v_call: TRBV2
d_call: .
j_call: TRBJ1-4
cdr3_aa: CASKEGPTELFF
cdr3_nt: TGTGCCAGCAAGGAGGGTCCCACAGAACTGTTTTTT

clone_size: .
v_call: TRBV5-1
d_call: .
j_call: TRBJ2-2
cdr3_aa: CASSDNQGSTGELFF
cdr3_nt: TGCGCCAGCAGCGATAACCAGGGGAGCACCGGGGAGCTGTTTTTT

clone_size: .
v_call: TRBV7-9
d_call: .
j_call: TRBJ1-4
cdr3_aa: CASSLARDGGKLFF
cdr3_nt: TGTGCCAGCAGCTTAGCCAGGGATGGCGGAAAACTGTTTTTT

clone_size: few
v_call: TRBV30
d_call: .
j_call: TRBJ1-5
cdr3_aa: CAWSVAGNQPQHF
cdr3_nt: TGTGCCTGGAGTGTAGCAGGTAACCAGCCCCAGCATTTT

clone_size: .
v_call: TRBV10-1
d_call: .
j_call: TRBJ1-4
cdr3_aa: CASSEDRGGEKLFF
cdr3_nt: TGCGCCAGCAGTGAGGACCGGGGAGGAGAAAAACTGTTTTTT

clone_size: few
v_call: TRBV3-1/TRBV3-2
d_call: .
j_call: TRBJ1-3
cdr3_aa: CASSLGSRNTIYF
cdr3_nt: TGTGCCAGCAGCCTGGGCAGCCGAAACACCATATATTTT

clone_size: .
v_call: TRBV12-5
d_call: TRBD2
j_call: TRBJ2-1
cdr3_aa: CASGLRPDSGYNEQFF
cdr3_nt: TGTGCTAGTGGGCTTCGGCCGGATAGCGGGTACAATGAGCAGTTCTTC

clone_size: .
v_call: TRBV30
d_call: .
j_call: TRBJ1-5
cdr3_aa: CAWSGGGGQPQHF
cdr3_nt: TGTGCCTGGAGTGGGGGGGGAGGACAGCCCCAGCATTTT

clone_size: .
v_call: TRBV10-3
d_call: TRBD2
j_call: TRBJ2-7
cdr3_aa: CAISERETSGVEQYF
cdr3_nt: TGTGCCATCAGTGAGCGGGAGACTAGCGGGGTCGAGCAGTACTTC

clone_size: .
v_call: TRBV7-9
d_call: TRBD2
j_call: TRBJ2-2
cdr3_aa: CASSRGLVGTGELFF
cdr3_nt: TGTGCCAGCAGCCGAGGACTAGTCGGGACCGGGGAGCTGTTTTTT

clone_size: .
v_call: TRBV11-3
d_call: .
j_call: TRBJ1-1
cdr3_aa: CASSQDGTNTEAFF
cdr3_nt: TGTGCCAGCAGCCAGGACGGGACAAACACTGAAGCTTTCTTT

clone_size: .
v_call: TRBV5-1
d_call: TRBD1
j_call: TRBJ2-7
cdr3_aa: CASSPPGQGVSYEQYF
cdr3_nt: TGCGCCAGCAGCCCTCCGGGACAGGGGGTCTCCTACGAGCAGTACTTC

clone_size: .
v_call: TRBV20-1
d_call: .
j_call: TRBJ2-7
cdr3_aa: CSASSVHEQYF
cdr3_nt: TGCAGTGCTAGTTCTGTCCACGAGCAGTACTTC

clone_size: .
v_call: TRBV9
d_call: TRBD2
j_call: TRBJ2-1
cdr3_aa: CASSTEREGGNEQFF
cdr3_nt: TGTGCCAGCAGCACCGAGCGGGAGGGGGGCAATGAGCAGTTCTTC

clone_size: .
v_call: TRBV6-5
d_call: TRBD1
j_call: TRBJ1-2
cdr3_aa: CASRRGQGFYGYTF
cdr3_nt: TGTGCCAGCAGACGGGGACAGGGGTTTTATGGCTACACCTTC

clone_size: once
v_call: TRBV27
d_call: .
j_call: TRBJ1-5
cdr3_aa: CASSSGATSNQPQHF
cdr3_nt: TGTGCCAGCAGTTCAGGGGCCACGAGCAATCAGCCCCAGCATTTT

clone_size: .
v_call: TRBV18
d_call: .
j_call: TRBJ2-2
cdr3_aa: CASSRRDVTGELFF
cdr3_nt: TGTGCCAGCTCACGCCGGGATGTCACCGGGGAGCTGTTTTTT

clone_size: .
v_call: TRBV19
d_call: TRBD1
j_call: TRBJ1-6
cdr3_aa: CASLGQHNSPLHF
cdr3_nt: TGTGCCAGCCTGGGACAGCATAATTCACCCCTCCACTTT

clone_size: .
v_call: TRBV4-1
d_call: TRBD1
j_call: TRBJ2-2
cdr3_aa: CASSQGQGWTGELFF
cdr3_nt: TGCGCCAGCAGCCAAGGACAGGGTTGGACCGGGGAGCTGTTTTTT

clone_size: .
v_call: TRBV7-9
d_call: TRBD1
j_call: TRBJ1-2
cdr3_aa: CASSFKGAAGYTF
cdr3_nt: TGTGCCAGCAGCTTTAAGGGGGCAGCTGGCTACACCTTC

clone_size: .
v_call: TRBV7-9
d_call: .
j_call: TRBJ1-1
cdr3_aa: CASSPRDWGDTEAFF
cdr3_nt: TGTGCCAGCAGCCCAAGGGACTGGGGGGACACTGAAGCTTTCTTT

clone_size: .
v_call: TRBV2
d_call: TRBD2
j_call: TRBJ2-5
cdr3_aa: CASSDREGLAGDLETQYF
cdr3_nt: TGTGCCAGCAGTGATCGCGAGGGGCTAGCGGGAGATTTGGAGACCCAGTACTTC

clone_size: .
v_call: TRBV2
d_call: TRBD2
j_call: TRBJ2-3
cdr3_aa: CASGREGPPDTQYF
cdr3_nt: TGTGCCAGCGGGCGGGAGGGCCCTCCAGATACGCAGTATTTT

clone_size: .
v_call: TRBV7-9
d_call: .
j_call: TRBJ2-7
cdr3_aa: CASSRQSPSEQYF
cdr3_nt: TGTGCCAGCAGCAGACAGTCCCCTAGCGAGCAGTACTTC

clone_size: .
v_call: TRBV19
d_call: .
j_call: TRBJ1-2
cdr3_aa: CASSIFRGEGGYTF
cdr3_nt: TGTGCCAGTAGTATATTCAGGGGTGAGGGAGGCTACACCTTC

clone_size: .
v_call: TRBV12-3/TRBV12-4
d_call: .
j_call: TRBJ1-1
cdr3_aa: CASSPRMNTEAFF
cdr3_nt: TGTGCCAGCAGCCCCAGGATGAACACTGAAGCTTTCTTT